This T cell receptor beta chain was obtained from a study of identical twins. V lost 2 bases and J lost 7; bases outside the gene matches: 8. Germline V gives CDR1 DFQATT, CDR2 SNEGSKA (reference sequence). The CDR3 contains 15 residues. TCRdb recomputed calls from the 5' RACE reads with MiXCR, one row per CDR3 protein. The sample lists some 200,000 distinct CDR3 sequences, around 6.9% seen once, with 1.9% in the top ten. Findings and caveats of the study: Part of the zero-insertion signal could reflect confounding by invariant MAIT and iNKT cells. Insertions were reduced in abundant cord blood beta clonotypes but not in memory repertoires. Rather than following the same donors, the conclusions depended on cross-sectional statistical analysis.

A remark on this clonotype: Its antigen is unknown.

These data also formed part of another study, on yellow fever vaccine responses in identical twins.

The V gene is TRBV20-1, the J gene TRBJ1-4; 9 bases agree with TRBD1. The specimen was memory (CD45RO+) T cells sorted from blood. The clonotype was recovered from a young woman in good health. CDR3 amino acids: CSARPRTGESEKLFF. The CDR3 DNA sequence: TGCAGTGCTAGACCGCGGACAGGGGAGTCTGAAAAACTGTTTTTT.